This TCR beta chain was identified during a study of cytomegalovirus exposure and HLA in healthy donors. V was trimmed by 0 bases and J by 3 bases, leaving 9 bases between them. The CDR3 length is 15 residues. Germline V gives CDR1 SNHLY, CDR2 FYNNEI. PCR used 60 Vbeta primers and 13 Jbeta primers. Repertoires were generated with immunoSEQ multiplex PCR, while TCRdb's copy carries only in-frame clones and drops some. The table shows some 60,000 clones, with 70% to 90% occurring only once. Material for sequencing was PBMCs. The rearrangement joins TRBV2 to TRBJ1-5; D unresolved. The TCR comes from a male donor in good health and CMV-seronegative. The CDR3 coding sequence is TGTGCCAGCAGTGAAGCGAGGGTCACCAATCAGCCCCAGCATTTT. This gives the protein CASSEARVTNQPQHF. Complete variable domain (other parts from reference TRBV2 and TRBJ1-5): EPEVTQTPSHQVTQMGQEVILRCVPISNHLYFYWYRQILGQKVEFLVSFYNNEISEKSEIFDDQFSVERPDGSNFTLKIRSTKLEDSAMYFCASSEARVTNQPQHFGDGTRLSIL.